The 28 T cell receptor beta chains below were found in one sample sequenced in a study of control samples from healthy donors and cancer patients. Clones were sequenced by immunoSEQ multiplex PCR, and TCRdb holds only the in-frame ones, with some missing. This table holds about 160,000 clones, roughly 90% found once. Source material: blood. These receptors originate from a man aged 30-40 years in good health.

The CDR3 DNA is TGTGCCAGTAATAGTATTGGGGATCAGCCCCAGCATTTT. Translating gives CASNSIGDQPQHF. This chain joins TRBV19 and TRBJ1-5; D remains unclear. The V gene's germline CDR1 is LNHDA and CDR2 SQIVND (reference sequence). The CDR3 contains 13 residues. The V and J ends lost 7 bases and 5 bases respectively, with 12 bases between them.

Notes on this clone: Compared with germline, one end of the junction differs, possibly owing to a read error. The chain employs TRBV19 and TRBJ1-1; D call uncertain. The germline V gene has CDR1 LNHDA and CDR2 SQIVND (reference sequence). The CDR3 has 12 amino acids. The CDR3 loop reads CASSIREARLIF. In DNA form, the CDR3 reads TGTGCCAGTAGTATACGGGAGGCGAGGCTAATCTTT. The full variable domain, with the rest looked up from reference TRBV19 and TRBJ1-1, is DGGITQSPKYLFRKEGQNVTLSCEQNLNHDAMYWYRQDPGQGLRLIYYSQIVNDFQKGDIAEGYSVSREKKESFPLTVTSAQKNPTAFYLCASSIREARLIFGQGTRLTVV.

The chain has TRBV18 and TRBJ1-5, with TRBD1 as a possible D gene (5 bases). The V and J ends lost 0 bases and 6 bases respectively, with 9 bases between them. Germline CDR1 KGHSH, CDR2 LQKENI. The CDR3 sequence is 14 residues long. The CDR3 sequence is CASSPPQGTQPQHF. In nucleotides, the CDR3 is TGTGCCAGCTCACCACCGCAAGGGACTCAGCCCCAGCATTTT.

The V and J genes are TRBV5-1 and TRBJ2-5; 9 bases are a match to TRBD1. Germline loops: CDR1 SGHRS, CDR2 YFSETQ. Trimming at V came to 4 bases and at J to 3 bases, leaving 4 bases not matched to a gene. The CDR3 covers 14 residues. DNA for the CDR3: TGCGCCAGCAGCATGGGACAGGGCGAAGAGACCCAGTACTTC. This translates into CASSMGQGEETQYF. Variable domain in full (rest from reference TRBV5-1 and TRBJ2-5): KAGVTQTPRYLIKTRGQQVTLSCSPISGHRSVSWYQQTPGQGLQFLFEYFSETQRNKGNFPGRFSGRQFSNSRSEMNVSTLELGDSALYLCASSMGQGEETQYFGPGTRLLVL.

The V and J genes are TRBV5-1 and TRBJ2-7; maybe TRBD2 (7 bases). The length of the CDR3 is 15 residues. Per germline, CDR1 SGHRS and CDR2 YFSETQ. Trimming removed 0 bases at V and 3 bases at J, with 13 bases between. CDR3 residues: CASSLGAGALYEQYF. As DNA, the CDR3 is TGCGCCAGCAGCTTGGGGGCGGGGGCTCTCTACGAGCAGTACTTC. The entire variable domain, with the rest obtained from reference TRBV5-1 and TRBJ2-7, is as follows: KAGVTQTPRYLIKTRGQQVTLSCSPISGHRSVSWYQQTPGQGLQFLFEYFSETQRNKGNFPGRFSGRQFSNSRSEMNVSTLELGDSALYLCASSLGAGALYEQYFGPGTRLTVT.

The genes are TRBV19 and TRBJ1-1; TRBD1 is a possible D gene (5 bases). The CDR3 covers 15 residues. Germline V gene data show CDR1 as LNHDA and CDR2 as SQIVND (reference sequence). V was clipped by 6 bases and J by 1 base, with 15 bases between them. CDR3 sequence: CASRAGDVWNTEAFF. CDR3 DNA: TGTGCCAGTAGGGCCGGGGACGTATGGAACACTGAAGCTTTCTTT.

The CDR3 coding sequence is TGCGCCAGCAGCTCACAGGGAGGGAACACTGAAGCTTTCTTT. It is translated as CASSSQGGNTEAFF. The chain uses TRBV5-1 and TRBJ1-1, with D possibly matching TRBD1 (6 bases). The CDR3 runs to 14 residues. V was trimmed by 3 bases and J by 1 base, leaving 10 bases between them. The germline CDR1 and CDR2 sequences are SGHRS and YFSETQ.

The chain carries TRBV6-5 and TRBJ1-1, with TRBD1 as a possible D gene (6 bases). The CDR3 totals 14 residues. Germline V gene lookup returns CDR1 MNHEY and CDR2 SVGAGI. The germline V and J ends were trimmed by 0 bases and 8 bases, with 13 bases remaining between them. The CDR3 DNA sequence: TGTGCCAGCAGTTACTCTCCGACAGGTTCAGAAGCTTTCTTT. It specifies CASSYSPTGSEAFF.

For the CDR3, the DNA is TGTGCTAGTGGTTTGGTAGGGGTGTCGCAAGGAACTGAAGCTTTCTTT. Amino acid sequence: CASGLVGVSQGTEAFF. The J gene is TRBJ1-1, the V gene TRBV12-5, with D perhaps TRBD1 (5 bases). The length of the CDR3 is 16 residues. The germline CDR1 and CDR2 sequences are LGHNT and FRNRAP. Trimming shortened V by 0 bases and J by 5 bases, and 16 bases separated the two germline ends.

V usage is TRBV7-9 and J usage is TRBJ2-2; TRBD2 is a possible D gene (6 bases). Germline V gene sequence: CDR1 SEHNR, CDR2 FQNEAQ (reference sequence). Trimming left V 5 bases short and J 3 bases short, with 19 bases between. The CDR3 is 17 amino acids. CDR3 nucleotides: TGTGCCAGCAGCCATATCCCCGGGACTGGGGACACCGGGGAGCTGTTTTTT. This translates into CASSHIPGTGDTGELFF.

V is TRBV21-1 and J is TRBJ2-1. TRBV21-1 is a known pseudogene. The CDR3 spans 12 residues. The CDR3 region is CASRSGLAEQFF. The CDR3 nucleotides are TGTGCCAGCAGATCCGGGCTGGCAGAGCAGTTCTTC.

The J gene is TRBJ2-1, the V gene TRBV6-4; TRBD2 might be the D (5 bases). The CDR3 spans 15 residues. The germline V gene encodes CDR1 MRHNA and CDR2 SNTAGT. The V end was cut by 3 bases, the J end by 0 bases, with 9 bases between. This CDR3 reads CASSEVGSSYNEQFF. The CDR3 DNA sequence: TGTGCCAGCAGTGAAGTGGGGAGCTCCTACAATGAGCAGTTCTTC.

The V call is TRBV13, the J call TRBJ1-4, with a possible D match to TRBD1 (5 bases). The V end was cut by 5 bases, the J end by 6 bases, with 16 bases between. The CDR3 runs 15 residues. Germline V gene sequence: CDR1 PRHDT, CDR2 FYEKMQ (reference sequence). CDR3 residues: CASSPRDRGDEKLFF. The DNA for the CDR3 is TGTGCCAGCAGCCCCCGGGACCGGGGGGATGAAAAACTGTTTTTT.

The genes are TRBV15 and TRBJ2-1; D is possibly TRBD1 (5 bases). From germline, CDR1 is LNHNV and CDR2 YYDKDF (reference sequence). Deletions cut 3 bases from V and 0 bases from J, with 15 bases between. The CDR3 spans 17 residues. The CDR3 sequence: CATSRGTGKSSYNEQFF. CDR3 bases: TGTGCCACCAGCAGGGGTACAGGAAAGAGCTCCTACAATGAGCAGTTCTTC.

V usage is TRBV3-1 (or the pseudogene TRBV3-2) and J usage is TRBJ2-1; 9 bases match TRBD2. In germline, CDR1 is LGHDT, CDR2 YNNKEL (reference sequence). V lost 4 bases to trimming and J lost 7 bases; unmatched junction nucleotides: 8. This CDR3 has 15 amino acids. In nucleotides, the CDR3 is TGTGCCAGCAGCCCCGGGACTAGCAAGTTAAATGAGCAGTTCTTC. This encodes CASSPGTSKLNEQFF.

V and J are TRBV9 and TRBJ2-2; 7 bases fit TRBD2. In germline, CDR1 is SGDLS, CDR2 YYNGEE. V lost 0 bases, J lost 6 bases, and 2 bases stayed unmatched. This CDR3 has 14 residues. The CDR3 loop reads CASSVVGGAGELFF. DNA for the CDR3: TGTGCCAGCAGCGTAGTGGGAGGGGCCGGGGAGCTGTTTTTT.

V and J are TRBV3-1 (or the pseudogene TRBV3-2) and TRBJ1-2; 9 bases map to TRBD1. CDR1 is LGHDT, CDR2 YNNKEL, per germline (reference sequence). V trimming: 1 base; J trimming: 7 bases; junction bases outside the gene matches: 7. The CDR3 is made up of 15 amino acids. CDR3 loop: CASSQGYRQGGGYTF. As DNA, the CDR3 is TGTGCCAGCAGCCAAGGGTACAGACAGGGGGGTGGCTACACCTTC.

The rearrangement uses TRBV3-1 (or the pseudogene TRBV3-2) and TRBJ1-5, with a tentative D call TRBD1 (6 bases). Germline loops: CDR1 LGHDT, CDR2 YNNKEL (reference sequence). Deletions cut 5 bases from V and 3 bases from J, with 11 bases between. There are 14 residues in the CDR3. Written as DNA, the CDR3 is TGTGCCAGCAGCAGGGGGAACAACAATCAGCCCCAGCATTTT. This translates into CASSRGNNNQPQHF.

The chain is built from TRBV5-6 and TRBJ1-1, with 7 positions matching TRBD1. There are 15 residues in the CDR3. Germline CDR1 reads SGHDT; CDR2 reads YYEEEE. With V trimmed by 4 bases and J by 2 bases, 8 bases remained unmatched. The CDR3 loop is CASSLFDRENTEAFF. CDR3 DNA sequence: TGTGCCAGCAGCCTATTCGACAGGGAAAACACTGAAGCTTTCTTT.

V and J are TRBV6-6 and TRBJ2-1; maybe TRBD1 (6 bases). The CDR3 spans 17 residues. The germline V and J ends were trimmed by 5 bases and 10 bases, with 27 bases remaining between them. Germline CDR1 MNHNY, CDR2 SVGAGI (reference sequence). CDR3 sequence (DNA): TGTGCCAGCAGTCCCACGGACAGCGTCATCGTAATTGGGGAGCAGTTCTTC. This translates into CASSPTDSVIVIGEQFF.

The chain links TRBV14 to TRBJ2-1; D may be TRBD2 (6 bases). The CDR3 length is 14 residues. V lost 4 bases and J lost 3, with 10 bases in between. CDR1 is SGHDN, CDR2 FVKESK, per germline. CDR3 nucleotide sequence: TGTGCCAGCAGCCTCCGGGACTTCTACAATGAGCAGTTCTTC. This codes for CASSLRDFYNEQFF.

This chain joins TRBV6-1 and TRBJ1-3; D gene unclear. V lost 2 bases and J lost 7, with 12 bases in between. Per germline, CDR1 MNHNS and CDR2 SASEGT. The CDR3 is 14 amino acids. CDR3 coding DNA: TGTGCCAGCAGTGAATCGAGGCGAATGAACACCATATATTTT. As protein: CASSESRRMNTIYF.

The chain uses TRBV3-1 (or the pseudogene TRBV3-2) and TRBJ1-2; D gene uncertain. Germline assignment: CDR1 LGHDT and CDR2 YNNKEL (reference sequence). The CDR3 sequence is 14 residues long. Deletions cut 4 bases from V and 7 bases from J, with 16 bases between. CDR3 coding DNA: TGTGCCAGCAGCCCCCGTTCCCGACCGGTTGGCTACACCTTC. Translated: CASSPRSRPVGYTF.

This clone occurred a few times. The chain combines TRBV5-4 with TRBJ1-2; D perhaps matches TRBD1 (5 bases). In germline, CDR1 is SGHNT, CDR2 YYREEE (reference sequence). V lost 2 bases to trimming and J lost 2 bases, with 10 bases between them. The CDR3 covers 14 residues. The CDR3 here is CASSFSTENYGYTF. The CDR3 region has the DNA TGTGCCAGCAGCTTCTCGACAGAGAACTATGGCTACACCTTC.

The chain carries TRBV5-1 and TRBJ2-2; maybe TRBD2 (6 bases). The V end was cut by 4 bases, the J end by 5 bases, with 15 bases between. There are 15 residues in the CDR3. CDR1 is SGHRS and CDR2 is YFSETQ in the germline V gene. CDR3 protein: CASSPLSGATGELFF. DNA of the CDR3: TGCGCCAGCAGCCCTCTTTCGGGAGCAACCGGGGAGCTGTTTTTT.

CDR3: CASSLDELRGTVDTIYF. CDR3 nucleotides: TGTGCCAGCAGCTTAGATGAACTTCGCGGGACGGTTGACACCATATATTTT. V gene TRBV11-2 combines with J gene TRBJ1-3; a weak D match, TRBD1 (5 bases). V was cut by 0 bases and J by 8 bases, with 20 bases left in between. This CDR3 is 17 amino acids long. CDR1 SGHAT and CDR2 FQNNGV come from the germline V gene.

The gene calls are TRBV5-1 and TRBJ1-2; D gene uncertain. The CDR3 spans 13 residues. Germline CDR1 SGHRS, CDR2 YFSETQ. V was trimmed by 1 base and J by 7 bases, leaving 11 bases between them. CDR3 protein: CASSLMGIGGYTF. In nucleotides, the CDR3 is TGCGCCAGCAGCTTGATGGGGATAGGTGGCTACACCTTC.

The J gene is TRBJ2-7, the V gene TRBV7-2; a possible D gene is TRBD2 (5 bases). Deletions cut 1 base from V and 4 bases from J, with 14 bases between. Germline CDR1 is SGHTA and CDR2 is FQGNSA. The CDR3 is made up of 15 amino acids. The DNA for the CDR3 is TGTGCCAGCAGCTTAGAGCGAGGGCAACTTTACGAGCAGTACTTC. It specifies CASSLERGQLYEQYF.